The rows below give T cell receptor beta chains drawn from one sample of a study of blood T cell repertoires in COVID-19. Method: immunoSEQ multiplex PCR; TCRdb's copy keeps in-frame clones and lacks some. This table holds around 60,000 clones, approximately 78% found once. The sequenced sample consisted of peripheral blood. These receptors originate from a man older than 75 with acute or convalescent COVID-19. CDR3s include the opening cysteine and the closing phenylalanine or tryptophan. Fields, in order: V gene, D gene, J gene, clone size, CDR3 DNA, CDR3 protein. D genes are given only for firm matches. Clone size is stated in some rows and not others, as once, few, many or a class when expanded.

v_call: TRBV20-1; d_call: -; j_call: TRBJ1-5; clone_size: -; cdr3_nt: TGCAGTGCTAGTAATAGACAGTTGAATCAGCCCCAGCATTTT; cdr3_aa: CSASNRQLNQPQHF
v_call: TRBV18; d_call: -; j_call: TRBJ1-3; clone_size: few; cdr3_nt: TGTGCCAGCTCACCAGAGCGACAGCCGGGAAACACCATATATTTT; cdr3_aa: CASSPERQPGNTIYF
v_call: TRBV10-3; d_call: TRBD2; j_call: TRBJ2-3; clone_size: few; cdr3_nt: TGTGCCATCAGTCGGCGGGGGGAAGTTTCAGATACGCAGTATTTT; cdr3_aa: CAISRRGEVSDTQYF
v_call: TRBV6-6; d_call: TRBD1; j_call: TRBJ1-4; clone_size: -; cdr3_nt: TGTGCCAGCAGTTCGGACAGGGACTTTAATGAAAAACTGTTTTTT; cdr3_aa: CASSSDRDFNEKLFF
v_call: TRBV11-3; d_call: TRBD2; j_call: TRBJ2-1; clone_size: -; cdr3_nt: TGTGCCAGCAGCCCAGGTACGGGACTAGCGGGGGCCCCCTACAATGAGCAGTTCTTC; cdr3_aa: CASSPGTGLAGAPYNEQFF
v_call: TRBV3-1/TRBV3-2; d_call: -; j_call: TRBJ2-5; clone_size: -; cdr3_nt: TGTGCCAGCAGCCAAAAAGGGGGACGCCAAGAGACCCAGTACTTC; cdr3_aa: CASSQKGGRQETQYF
v_call: TRBV2; d_call: TRBD1; j_call: TRBJ1-2; clone_size: -; cdr3_nt: TGTGCCAGCAGTTCTGGGACAGGGGCCCCCTATGGCTACACCTTC; cdr3_aa: CASSSGTGAPYGYTF
v_call: TRBV9; d_call: TRBD2; j_call: TRBJ2-2; clone_size: -; cdr3_nt: TGTGCCAGCAGCTACCGACTAGCGGGGGCCCCGGGTGGCGGGGAGCTGTTTTTT; cdr3_aa: CASSYRLAGAPGGGELFF
v_call: TRBV6-5; d_call: TRBD1; j_call: TRBJ1-1; clone_size: -; cdr3_nt: TGTGCCAGCAGTTCAGCCAGGGGGGCGAACACTGAAGCTTTCTTT; cdr3_aa: CASSSARGANTEAFF
v_call: TRBV27; d_call: TRBD1; j_call: TRBJ2-7; clone_size: -; cdr3_nt: TGTGCCACCCGACGACCGGGACAGACTAACGAGCAGTACTTC; cdr3_aa: CATRRPGQTNEQYF
v_call: TRBV11-2; d_call: TRBD1; j_call: TRBJ2-3; clone_size: -; cdr3_nt: TGTGCCAGCAGCCCGACAGGGTTGACAGATACGCAGTATTTT; cdr3_aa: CASSPTGLTDTQYF
v_call: TRBV19; d_call: -; j_call: TRBJ1-5; clone_size: few; cdr3_nt: TGTGCCAGTATGGACAGTATTTTTAGCAATCAGCCCCAGCATTTT; cdr3_aa: CASMDSIFSNQPQHF
v_call: TRBV6-5; d_call: TRBD1; j_call: TRBJ1-1; clone_size: -; cdr3_nt: TGTGCCAGCAGGCCTCAGGGGGTTGCGAACACTGAAGCTTTCTTT; cdr3_aa: CASRPQGVANTEAFF
v_call: TRBV6-6; d_call: -; j_call: TRBJ1-1; clone_size: -; cdr3_nt: TGTGCCAGCAGTTACGAAGGGGGACGCACTGAAGCTTTCTTT; cdr3_aa: CASSYEGGRTEAFF
v_call: TRBV5-1; d_call: -; j_call: TRBJ1-2; clone_size: once; cdr3_nt: TGCGCCAGCAGCGGGACAACAGGCTATGGCTACACCTTC; cdr3_aa: CASSGTTGYGYTF
v_call: TRBV29-1; d_call: -; j_call: TRBJ2-7; clone_size: -; cdr3_nt: TGCAGCGTTGGGGACATTGGCTACGAGCAGTACTTC; cdr3_aa: CSVGDIGYEQYF
v_call: TRBV5-1; d_call: -; j_call: TRBJ2-4; clone_size: -; cdr3_nt: TGCGCCAGCAGCCCAGTGGGGGCAGGGTCCAAAAACATTCAGTACTTC; cdr3_aa: CASSPVGAGSKNIQYF
v_call: TRBV6-5; d_call: -; j_call: TRBJ1-1; clone_size: once; cdr3_nt: TGTGCCAGCAGTTACGGCCAGATGAACACTGAAGCTTTCTTT; cdr3_aa: CASSYGQMNTEAFF
v_call: TRBV4-1; d_call: -; j_call: TRBJ1-4; clone_size: -; cdr3_nt: TGCGCCAGCAGCCAAGGAGGTCAGGGCTCTAATGAAAAACTGTTTTTT; cdr3_aa: CASSQGGQGSNEKLFF
v_call: TRBV6-2/TRBV6-3; d_call: -; j_call: TRBJ1-6; clone_size: -; cdr3_nt: TGTGCCAGCAGTCTAATCTATTCACCCCTCCACTTT; cdr3_aa: CASSLIYSPLHF
v_call: TRBV4-1; d_call: -; j_call: TRBJ1-1; clone_size: few; cdr3_nt: TGCGCCAGCACCCTTGCAGGGAGGGGGACTGAAGCTTTCTTT; cdr3_aa: CASTLAGRGTEAFF
v_call: TRBV20-1; d_call: -; j_call: TRBJ2-5; clone_size: -; cdr3_nt: TGCAGTGCTAGCAATGAGACCCAGTACTTC; cdr3_aa: CSASNETQYF
v_call: TRBV9; d_call: -; j_call: TRBJ2-3; clone_size: -; cdr3_nt: TGTGCCAGCAGCAGCCAAACTAGACCAGATACGCAGTATTTT; cdr3_aa: CASSSQTRPDTQYF
v_call: TRBV6-5; d_call: TRBD1; j_call: TRBJ1-1; clone_size: few; cdr3_nt: TGTGCCAGCTTATCGGGACAGGGGAGTACTGAAGCTTTCTTT; cdr3_aa: CASLSGQGSTEAFF
v_call: TRBV7-3; d_call: -; j_call: TRBJ2-1; clone_size: -; cdr3_nt: TGTGCCAGCAGCTTAGCAGGTGGGGCCGAGCAGTTCTTC; cdr3_aa: CASSLAGGAEQFF
v_call: TRBV5-1; d_call: TRBD1; j_call: TRBJ1-2; clone_size: -; cdr3_nt: TGCGCCAGCAACCCGGGACAGGGAGATGGCTACACCTTC; cdr3_aa: CASNPGQGDGYTF
v_call: TRBV6-5; d_call: -; j_call: TRBJ1-2; clone_size: -; cdr3_nt: TGTGCCAGCAGTTTAATCGGGACAAATTATGGCTACACCTTC; cdr3_aa: CASSLIGTNYGYTF